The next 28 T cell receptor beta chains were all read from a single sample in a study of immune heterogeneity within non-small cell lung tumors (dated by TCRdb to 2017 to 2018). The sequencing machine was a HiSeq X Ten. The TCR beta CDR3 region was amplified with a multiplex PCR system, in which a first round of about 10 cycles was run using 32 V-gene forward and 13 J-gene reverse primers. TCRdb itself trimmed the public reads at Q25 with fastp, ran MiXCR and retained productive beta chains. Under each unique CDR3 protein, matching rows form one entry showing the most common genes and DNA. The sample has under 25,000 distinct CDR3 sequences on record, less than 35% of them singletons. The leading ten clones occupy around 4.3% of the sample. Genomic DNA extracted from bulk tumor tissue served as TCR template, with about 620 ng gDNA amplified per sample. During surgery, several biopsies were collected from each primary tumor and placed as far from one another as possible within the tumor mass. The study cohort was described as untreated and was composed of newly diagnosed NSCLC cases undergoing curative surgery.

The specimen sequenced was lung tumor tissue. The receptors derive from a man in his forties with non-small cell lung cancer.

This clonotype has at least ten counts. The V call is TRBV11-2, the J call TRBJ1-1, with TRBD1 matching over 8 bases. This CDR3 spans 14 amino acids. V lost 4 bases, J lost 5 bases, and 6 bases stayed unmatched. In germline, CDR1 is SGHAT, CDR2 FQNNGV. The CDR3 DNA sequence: TGTGCCAGCAGCTCTGGACAGGGCGGGACTGAAGCTTTCTTT. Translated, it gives CASSSGQGGTEAFF.

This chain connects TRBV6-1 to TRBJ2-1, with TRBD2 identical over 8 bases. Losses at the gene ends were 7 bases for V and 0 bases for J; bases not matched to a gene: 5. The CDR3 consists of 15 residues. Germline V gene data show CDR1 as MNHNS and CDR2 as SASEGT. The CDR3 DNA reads TGTGCCAGCACGAGGGGGACTAGCTCCTACAATGAGCAGTTCTTC. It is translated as CASTRGTSSYNEQFF.

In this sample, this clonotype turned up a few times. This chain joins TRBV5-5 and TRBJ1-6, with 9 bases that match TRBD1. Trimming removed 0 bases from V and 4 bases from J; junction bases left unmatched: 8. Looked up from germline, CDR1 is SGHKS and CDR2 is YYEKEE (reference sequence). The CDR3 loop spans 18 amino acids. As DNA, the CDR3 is TGTGCCAGCAGCTTGGATGATTTTGGGACAGGGTATAATTCACCCCTCCACTTT. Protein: CASSLDDFGTGYNSPLHF.

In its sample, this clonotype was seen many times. The CDR3 DNA reads TGTGCCAGCACCTTAGACAGGGGATCGGACGAGCAGTACTTC. Its translation: CASTLDRGSDEQYF. This chain connects TRBV12-3 or TRBV12-4 to TRBJ2-7, with 8 bases matching TRBD1. This CDR3 has 14 residues. V shed 7 bases and J 5 bases; nucleotides not matched to a gene: 10.

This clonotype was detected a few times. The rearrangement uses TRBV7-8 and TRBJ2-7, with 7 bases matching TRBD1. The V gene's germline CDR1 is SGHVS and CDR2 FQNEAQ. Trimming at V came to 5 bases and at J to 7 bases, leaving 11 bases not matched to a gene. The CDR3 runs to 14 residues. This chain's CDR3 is CASSPRQGSMEQYF. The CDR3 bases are TGTGCCAGCAGCCCTAGACAGGGTTCAATGGAGCAGTACTTC.

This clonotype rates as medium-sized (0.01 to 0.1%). The CDR3 region is CASSWGGTYEQYF. CDR3 bases: TGTGCCAGCAGTTGGGGCGGCACCTACGAGCAGTACTTC. The chain links TRBV12-3 or TRBV12-4 to TRBJ2-7; possibly TRBD1 for D (5 bases). The CDR3 totals 13 residues. The ends were cut back, 4 bases at V and 2 bases at J, with 9 bases in the middle.

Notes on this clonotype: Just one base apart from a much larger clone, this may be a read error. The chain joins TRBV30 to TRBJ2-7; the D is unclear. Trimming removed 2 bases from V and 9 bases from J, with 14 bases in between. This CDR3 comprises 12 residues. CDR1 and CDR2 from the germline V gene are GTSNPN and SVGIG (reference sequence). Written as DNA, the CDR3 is TGTGCCTGGAGTCATGAGACCTACCGGCAGTACTTC. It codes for CAWSHETYRQYF.

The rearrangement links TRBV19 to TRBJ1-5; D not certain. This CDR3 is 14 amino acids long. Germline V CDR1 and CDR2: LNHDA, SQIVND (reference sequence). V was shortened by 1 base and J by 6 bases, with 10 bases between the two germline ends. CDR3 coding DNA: TGTGCCAGTAGTATAGTTGGGATCGGTCAGCCCCAGCATTTT. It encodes CASSIVGIGQPQHF.

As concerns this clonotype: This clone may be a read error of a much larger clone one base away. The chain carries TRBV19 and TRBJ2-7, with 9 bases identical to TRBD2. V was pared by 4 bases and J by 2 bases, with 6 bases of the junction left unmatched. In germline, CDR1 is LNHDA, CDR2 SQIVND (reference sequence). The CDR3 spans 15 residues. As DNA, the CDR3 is TGTGCCAGTAGTACCCGTAGCGGGAGTCCCTACGAGCAGTACTTC. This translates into CASSTRSGSPYEQYF.

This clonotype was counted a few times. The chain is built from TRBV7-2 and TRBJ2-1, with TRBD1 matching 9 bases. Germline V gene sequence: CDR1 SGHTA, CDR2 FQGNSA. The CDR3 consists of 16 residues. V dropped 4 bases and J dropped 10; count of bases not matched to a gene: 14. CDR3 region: CASSSTGGTGSREQFF. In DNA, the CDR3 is TGTGCCAGCAGCTCCACAGGGGGGACAGGGTCTCGAGAGCAGTTCTTC.

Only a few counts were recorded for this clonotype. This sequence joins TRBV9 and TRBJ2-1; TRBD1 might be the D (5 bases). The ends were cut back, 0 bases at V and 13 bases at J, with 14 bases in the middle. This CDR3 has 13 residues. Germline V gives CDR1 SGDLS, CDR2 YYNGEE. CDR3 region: CASSVVPQGGQFF. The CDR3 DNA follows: TGTGCCAGCAGCGTAGTCCCGCAGGGCGGTCAGTTCTTC.

CDR3 region: CASSPGTGGRETQYF. The CDR3 nucleotides are TGCGCCAGCAGTCCCGGGACAGGTGGTCGAGAGACCCAGTACTTC. The rearrangement uses TRBV4-1 and TRBJ2-5; 8 bases align to TRBD1. This CDR3 spans 15 amino acids. Germline lookup yields CDR1 MGHRA and CDR2 YSYEKL. With V trimmed by 6 bases and J by 4 bases, 10 bases remained unmatched.

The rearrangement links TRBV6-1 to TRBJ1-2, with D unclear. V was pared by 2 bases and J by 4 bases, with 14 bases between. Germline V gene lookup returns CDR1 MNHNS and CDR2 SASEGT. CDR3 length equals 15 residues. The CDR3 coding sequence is TGTGCCAGCAGTGAAACAGCCAATAACCTCTATGGCTACACCTTC. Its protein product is CASSETANNLYGYTF.

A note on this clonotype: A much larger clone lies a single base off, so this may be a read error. CDR3 loop: CASKTGTEAYGQYF. In DNA form, the CDR3 reads TGTGCCAGCAAGACCGGGACAGAGGCCTACGGGCAGTACTTC. This rearrangement joins TRBV6-1 to TRBJ2-7; TRBD1 matches 7 bases. This CDR3 is 14 amino acids long. Germline CDR1 reads MNHNS; CDR2 reads SASEGT.

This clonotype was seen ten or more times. This CDR3 is CATGPTGYNEQFF. CDR3 nucleotides: TGTGCCACTGGGCCAACTGGATACAATGAGCAGTTCTTC. V usage is TRBV24-1 and J usage is TRBJ2-1; no firm D call. CDR1 is KGHDR and CDR2 is SFDVKD in the germline V gene. The V end was cut by 10 bases, the J end by 4 bases, with 13 bases between. There are 13 residues in the CDR3.

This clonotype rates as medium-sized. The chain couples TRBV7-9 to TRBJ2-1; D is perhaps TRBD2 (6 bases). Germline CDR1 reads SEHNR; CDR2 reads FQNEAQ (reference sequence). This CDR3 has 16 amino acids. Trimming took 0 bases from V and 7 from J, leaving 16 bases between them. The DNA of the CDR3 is TGTGCCAGCAGCTTAGCGCTTACGGGAGTGGTAAATGAGCAGTTCTTC. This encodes CASSLALTGVVNEQFF. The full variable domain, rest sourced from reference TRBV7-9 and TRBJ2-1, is DTGVSQNPRHKITKRGQNVTFRCDPISEHNRLYWYRQTLGQGPEFLTYFQNEAQLEKSRLLSDRFSAERPKGSFSTLEIQRTEQGDSAMYLCASSLALTGVVNEQFFGPGTRLTVL.

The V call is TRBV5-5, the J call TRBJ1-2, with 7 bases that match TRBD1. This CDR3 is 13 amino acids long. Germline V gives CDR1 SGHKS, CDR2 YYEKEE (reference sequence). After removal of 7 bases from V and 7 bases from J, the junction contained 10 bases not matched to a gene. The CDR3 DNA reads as TGTGCCAGCCGCCGACAGGGTGGGTCTGGCTACACCTTC. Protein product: CASRRQGGSGYTF.

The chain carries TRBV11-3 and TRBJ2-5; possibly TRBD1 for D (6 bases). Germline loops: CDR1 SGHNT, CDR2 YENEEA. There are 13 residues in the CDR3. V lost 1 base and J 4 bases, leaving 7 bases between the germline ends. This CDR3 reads CASSLVGGETQYF. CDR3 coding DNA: TGTGCCAGCAGCTTAGTAGGGGGAGAGACCCAGTACTTC.

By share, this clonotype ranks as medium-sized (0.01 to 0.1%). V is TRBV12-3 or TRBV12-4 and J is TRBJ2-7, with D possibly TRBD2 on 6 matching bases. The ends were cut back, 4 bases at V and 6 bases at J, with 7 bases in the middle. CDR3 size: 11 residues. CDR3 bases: TGTGCCAGCAGTTCGGGGGTCGAGCAGTACTTC. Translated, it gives CASSSGVEQYF.

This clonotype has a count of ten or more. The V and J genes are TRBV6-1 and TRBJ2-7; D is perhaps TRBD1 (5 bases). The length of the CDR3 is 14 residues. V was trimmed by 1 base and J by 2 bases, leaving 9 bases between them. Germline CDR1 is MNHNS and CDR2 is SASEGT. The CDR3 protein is CASSEGGRAYEQYF. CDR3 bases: TGTGCCAGCAGTGAAGGGGGCAGGGCCTACGAGCAGTACTTC.

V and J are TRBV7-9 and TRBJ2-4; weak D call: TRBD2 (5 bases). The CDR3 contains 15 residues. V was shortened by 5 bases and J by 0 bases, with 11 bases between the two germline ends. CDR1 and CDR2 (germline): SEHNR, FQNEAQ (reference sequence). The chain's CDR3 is CASSPQLVAKNIQYF. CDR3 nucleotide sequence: TGTGCCAGCAGCCCCCAACTAGTAGCCAAAAACATTCAGTACTTC.

CDR3 residues: CASSSLTGTNPYEQYF. CDR3 DNA sequence: TGTGCCAGCAGCTCCCTCACAGGGACTAACCCCTACGAGCAGTACTTC. The gene calls are TRBV5-5 and TRBJ2-7; possible D gene TRBD2, 7 bases. V was clipped by 3 bases and J by 2 bases, with 18 bases between them. CDR1 and CDR2 from the germline V gene are SGHKS and YYEKEE (reference sequence). The CDR3 is 16 residues long.

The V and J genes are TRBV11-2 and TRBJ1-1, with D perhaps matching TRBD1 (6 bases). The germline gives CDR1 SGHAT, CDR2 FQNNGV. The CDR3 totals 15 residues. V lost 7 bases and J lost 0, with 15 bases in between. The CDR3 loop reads CASIQTGGLNTEAFF. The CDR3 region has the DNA TGTGCCAGCATCCAGACGGGGGGCTTGAACACTGAAGCTTTCTTT.

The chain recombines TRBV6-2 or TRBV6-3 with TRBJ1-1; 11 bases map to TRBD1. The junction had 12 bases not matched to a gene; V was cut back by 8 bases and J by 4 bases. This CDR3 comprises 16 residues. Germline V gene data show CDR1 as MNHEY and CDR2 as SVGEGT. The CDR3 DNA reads TGTGCCAGCTGGCCGGACAGGGGGCATTTTGGCACTGAAGCTTTCTTT. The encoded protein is CASWPDRGHFGTEAFF.

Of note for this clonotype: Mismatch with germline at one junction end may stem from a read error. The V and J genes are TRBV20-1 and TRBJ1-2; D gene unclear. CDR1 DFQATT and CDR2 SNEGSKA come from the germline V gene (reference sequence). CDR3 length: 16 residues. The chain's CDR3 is CSSRPLLGQSAYGYTF. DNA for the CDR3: TGCAGTTCTAGACCCCTCTTGGGCCAGTCAGCCTATGGCTACACCTTC.

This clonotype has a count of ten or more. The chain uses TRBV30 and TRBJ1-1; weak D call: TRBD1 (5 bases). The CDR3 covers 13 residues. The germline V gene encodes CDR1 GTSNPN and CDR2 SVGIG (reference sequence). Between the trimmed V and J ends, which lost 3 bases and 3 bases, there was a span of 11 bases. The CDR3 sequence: CAWSRQRHTEAFF. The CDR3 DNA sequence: TGTGCCTGGAGCCGACAGAGGCACACTGAAGCTTTCTTT.

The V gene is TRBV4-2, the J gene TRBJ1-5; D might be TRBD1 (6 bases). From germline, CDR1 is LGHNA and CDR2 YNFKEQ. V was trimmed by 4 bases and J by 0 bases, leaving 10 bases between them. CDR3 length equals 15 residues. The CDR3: CASSLGTYSNQPQHF. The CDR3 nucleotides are TGTGCCAGCAGCCTTGGGACATATAGCAATCAGCCCCAGCATTTT.

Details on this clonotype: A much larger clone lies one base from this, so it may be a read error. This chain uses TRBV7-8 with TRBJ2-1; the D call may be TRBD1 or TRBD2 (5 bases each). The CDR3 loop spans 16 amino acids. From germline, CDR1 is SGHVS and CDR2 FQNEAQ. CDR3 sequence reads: CAGSLFGQGAYNEQFF. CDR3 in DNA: TGTGCCGGCAGCTTATTTGGGCAGGGAGCGTACAATGAGCAGTTCTTC.